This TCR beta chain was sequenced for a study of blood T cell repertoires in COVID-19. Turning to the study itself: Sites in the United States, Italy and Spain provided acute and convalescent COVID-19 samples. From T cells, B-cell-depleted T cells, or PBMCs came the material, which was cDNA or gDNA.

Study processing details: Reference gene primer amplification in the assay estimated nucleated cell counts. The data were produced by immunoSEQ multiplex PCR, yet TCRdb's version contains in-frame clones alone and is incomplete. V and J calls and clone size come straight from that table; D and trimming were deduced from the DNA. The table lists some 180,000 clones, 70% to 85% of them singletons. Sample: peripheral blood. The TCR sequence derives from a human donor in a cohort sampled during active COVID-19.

The CDR3 is CASSLRLGTGDGKTYEQYF. The CDR3 DNA reads TGTGCCAGCAGCTTGAGGCTCGGGACAGGGGACGGAAAAACCTACGAGCAGTACTTC. The rearrangement joins TRBV11-2 to TRBJ2-7, with 10 bases lining up with TRBD1. The germline V gene encodes CDR1 SGHAT and CDR2 FQNNGV. Trimming took 3 bases from V and 2 from J; bases not matched to a gene: 16. This CDR3 has 19 residues.